These 28 T cell receptor beta chains share one sample of origin, sequenced in a study of blood T cells in healthy people across ages. Next came a second PCR, run for about 7 to 12 cycles, which used a sample-barcoded 5' primer along with a J-beta primer mix. TCRdb itself ran the 5' RACE reads through MiXCR, one entry per CDR3 protein. The sample lists approximately 1.5 million distinct CDR3 sequences, roughly 43% seen once, with approximately 4% in the top ten. Sample: blood. These TCRs come from a young woman in good health.

As regards this clonotype: One junction end does not reproduce the germline sequence, and a read error may be involved. CDR3 amino acids: CASSPRLAGSYSEQFF. The CDR3 region has the DNA TGTGCCAGCAGCCCTCGACTAGCGGGATCCTACAGTGAGCAGTTCTTC. V and J are TRBV4-2 and TRBJ2-1; TRBD2 agrees at 11 bases. Germline V gives CDR1 LGHNA, CDR2 YNFKEQ. CDR3 length: 16 residues.

This clonotype was detected a few times. The chain employs TRBV20-1 and TRBJ1-1, with D maybe TRBD1 (5 bases). This CDR3 contains 14 residues. The germline CDR1 and CDR2 sequences are DFQATT and SNEGSKA (reference sequence). Trimming stripped 3 bases from V and 3 bases from J, with 14 bases between. CDR3 DNA sequence: TGCAGTGCTAGTAGCCAGGGTCGTGACACTGAAGCTTTCTTT. This codes for CSASSQGRDTEAFF.

This clonotype was counted only a few times. This sequence joins TRBV25-1 and TRBJ1-1; 9 bases map to TRBD1. CDR1 is MGHDK and CDR2 is SYGVNS in the germline V gene. The CDR3 length is 14 residues. Germline trimming cut 4 bases from V and 4 bases from J; bases unmatched to any gene: 4. CDR3 DNA: TGTGCCAGCAGTGGGACAGGGGAGGGCACTGAAGCTTTCTTT. It codes for CASSGTGEGTEAFF.

The chain couples TRBV4-1 to TRBJ2-1; weak D call: TRBD2 (5 bases). The germline V gene encodes CDR1 MGHRA and CDR2 YSYEKL. The CDR3 has 13 residues. With 2 bases removed from V and 7 bases from J, the gap between germline ends came to 9 bases. The CDR3, as DNA: TGCGCCAGCAGCCAACTACCGGGAAATGAGCAGTTCTTC. Residues: CASSQLPGNEQFF.

This clonotype was counted a single time. CDR3 sequence: CASSGTSGGAGTDTQYF. The CDR3 DNA follows: TGTGCCAGCAGTGGGACTAGCGGGGGGGCCGGCACAGATACGCAGTATTTT. The J gene is TRBJ2-3, the V gene TRBV12-3 or TRBV12-4; 16 nucleotides align to TRBD2. The junction had 3 bases not matched to a gene; V was cut back by 5 bases and J by 1 base. The CDR3 is made up of 17 amino acids.

There are many counts of this clonotype. J is TRBJ1-5 and V is TRBV7-8; no definite D call. CDR3 size: 14 residues. V shed 6 bases and J shed 1 base, with 10 bases lying between them. Germline CDR1 is SGHVS and CDR2 is FQNEAQ. The CDR3 DNA sequence: TGTGCCAGCAGTCGGACCGACAGCAATCAGCCCCAGCATTTT. Amino acid sequence: CASSRTDSNQPQHF.

This clonotype turned up a few times. The rearrangement links TRBV4-3 to TRBJ2-7, with D perhaps matching TRBD1 (6 bases). Looked up from germline, CDR1 is LGHNA and CDR2 is YSLEER. V lost 1 base to trimming and J lost 3 bases, with 13 bases between them. This CDR3 comprises 15 residues. In DNA, the CDR3 is TGCGCCAGCAGCCAAGCCCCGGGACACTTCTACGAGCAGTACTTC. This translates into CASSQAPGHFYEQYF.

J is TRBJ1-2 and V is TRBV7-9, with D hard to call. The V end was cut by 6 bases, the J end by 8 bases, with 16 bases between. Germline V CDR1 and CDR2: SEHNR, FQNEAQ (reference sequence). The CDR3 runs 13 residues. The CDR3 bases are TGTGCCAGCAGTCAGGACCTTCAGCAAGGCTACACCTTC. Protein sequence: CASSQDLQQGYTF.

V is TRBV9 and J is TRBJ2-1; D might be TRBD2 (6 bases). This CDR3 has 13 amino acids. V was clipped by 4 bases and J by 14 bases, with 19 bases between them. In germline, CDR1 is SGDLS, CDR2 YYNGEE. The CDR3: CASSKEDWRDEFF. CDR3 nucleotide sequence: TGTGCCAGCAGCAAAGAAGACTGGCGGGACGAGTTCTTC.

The rearrangement links TRBV28 to TRBJ1-5; TRBD1 matches 8 bases. Trimming removed 5 bases from V and 6 bases from J; junction bases left unmatched: 18. This CDR3 comprises 18 residues. From germline, CDR1 is MDHEN and CDR2 SYDVKM. The chain's CDR3 is CASSRTHLFRGRGQPQHF. The CDR3, as DNA: TGTGCCAGCAGTCGCACTCATCTCTTCAGGGGGCGAGGTCAGCCCCAGCATTTT.

About this clonotype: The junction shows a germline mismatch at one end, possibly a read error. CDR3 protein: CSTSSGSDFSPLHF. CDR3 DNA sequence: TGCAGTACTAGCTCAGGGTCTGATTTCTCACCCCTCCACTTT. V gene TRBV20-1 combines with J gene TRBJ1-6, with D perhaps TRBD1 (5 bases). The germline gives CDR1 DFQATT, CDR2 SNEGSKA (reference sequence). The CDR3 is 14 residues long.

This clonotype showed up just a few times. The rearrangement joins TRBV6-2 or TRBV6-3 to TRBJ2-7; D might be TRBD1 (5 bases). Germline V gene sequence: CDR1 MNHEY, CDR2 SVGEGT. The V end was cut by 7 bases, the J end by 0 bases, with 16 bases between. The CDR3 loop spans 15 amino acids. CDR3 DNA: TGTGCCAGCATCCCGGACGGACAATCCTCCTACGAGCAGTACTTC. It encodes CASIPDGQSSYEQYF.

This sequence joins TRBV6-2 or TRBV6-3 and TRBJ2-4; D gene unclear. The ends were cut back, 2 bases at V and 9 bases at J, with 14 bases in the middle. The CDR3 contains 14 residues. CDR1 and CDR2 from the germline V gene are MNHEY and SVGEGT. CDR3 nucleotides: TGTGCCAGCAGTTACGCGCGACGAGGCAGCATTCAGTACTTC. Translating it yields CASSYARRGSIQYF.

This chain links TRBV10-2 with TRBJ2-3, with 8 nucleotides matching TRBD2. Germline-derived CDR1 and CDR2 are WSHSY and SAAADI. This CDR3 has 16 amino acids. J was trimmed by 4 bases and V by 1 base; bases with no gene match: 7. The CDR3 sequence: CASSEFASGYSDTQYF. In DNA form, the CDR3 reads TGCGCCAGCAGTGAGTTTGCTAGCGGGTATTCAGATACGCAGTATTTT.

This clonotype showed up just a few times. The V call is TRBV29-1, the J call TRBJ2-7; D is unclear. V lost 4 bases, J lost 1 base, and 11 bases lay in between. The CDR3 is made up of 13 amino acids. Germline CDR1 reads SQVTM; CDR2 reads ANQGSEA. CDR3 coding DNA: TGCAGCGTTGTCGCGGAGCCATCCTACGAGCAGTACTTC. Protein: CSVVAEPSYEQYF.

The chain employs TRBV11-2 and TRBJ2-4, with D maybe TRBD2 (6 bases). This CDR3 spans 16 amino acids. Trimming pared 2 bases from V and 3 bases from J, leaving 14 bases between. Germline CDR1 and CDR2: SGHAT and FQNNGV. The CDR3 nucleotides read TGTGCCAGCAGCTTACGAACGGGAGCGGTCAAAAACATTCAGTACTTC. This translates into CASSLRTGAVKNIQYF. Full variable domain (outside the CDR3, taken from reference TRBV11-2 and TRBJ2-4): EAGVAQSPRYKIIEKRQSVAFWCNPISGHATLYWYQQILGQGPKLLIQFQNNGVVDDSQLPKDRFSAERLKGVDSTLKIQPAKLEDSAVYLCASSLRTGAVKNIQYFGAGTRLSVL.

This clonotype was seen a handful of times. This chain links TRBV25-1 with TRBJ1-2; D might be TRBD1 (6 bases). Trimming cost V 8 bases and J 2 bases, with 15 bases left between them. The CDR3 spans 14 residues. Germline CDR1 reads MGHDK; CDR2 reads SYGVNS. Here the CDR3 DNA reads TGTGCCAGCGCCTCCCGGGGGCAGAACTATGGCTACACCTTC. It translates to CASASRGQNYGYTF.

The rearrangement links TRBV7-3 to TRBJ2-4; the D is unclear. The J call is uncertain, as TRBJ2-7 better fits the DNA end. CDR1 and CDR2 (germline): SGHTA, FQGTGA. The CDR3 runs to 13 residues. The CDR3, as DNA: TGTGCCAGCAGCTTATACGAAGCCTACGAGCAGTACTTC. It translates to CASSLYEAYEQYF.

This sequence joins TRBV12-3 or TRBV12-4 and TRBJ1-2, with D maybe TRBD1 (6 bases). The CDR3 is 14 residues long. Trimming cost V 3 bases and J 4 bases, with 12 bases left between them. The CDR3 is CASSFAGTTYGYTF. The CDR3 bases are TGTGCCAGCAGTTTCGCTGGGACAACCTATGGCTACACCTTC.

V is TRBV28 and J is TRBJ2-5; 9 bases match TRBD1. This CDR3 has 16 residues. V dropped 2 bases and J dropped 11; count of bases not matched to a gene: 15. Germline CDR1 is MDHEN and CDR2 is SYDVKM. DNA of the CDR3: TGTGCCAGCAGTTTACCCGGGACAGGGAGGGTCGATGAGCAGTACTTC. The encoded protein is CASSLPGTGRVDEQYF.

This clonotype has just a few counts. Here the CDR3 reads CSVLRASYGYTF. CDR3 nucleotide sequence: TGCAGCGTTCTAAGAGCCTCCTATGGCTACACCTTC. This chain uses TRBV29-1 with TRBJ1-2; D unresolved. Trimming removed 5 bases at V and 4 bases at J, with 11 bases between. Germline values: CDR1 SQVTM, CDR2 ANQGSEA. This CDR3 is 12 amino acids long.

This clonotype showed up many times. V gene TRBV20-1 combines with J gene TRBJ2-1; 14 nucleotides line up with TRBD2. In germline, CDR1 is DFQATT, CDR2 SNEGSKA (reference sequence). The V gene end was trimmed by 1 base and the J gene end by 5 bases; junction bases not matched to a gene: 4. This CDR3 is 16 amino acids long. CDR3 bases: TGCAGTGCTAGAGGGGGACTAGCGGGAGTAGACAATGAGCAGTTCTTC. This translates into CSARGGLAGVDNEQFF.

J is TRBJ2-1 and V is TRBV20-1, with D possibly matching TRBD2 (6 bases). This CDR3 is 15 amino acids long. V lost 0 bases to trimming and J lost 7 bases, with 16 bases between them. Germline assignment: CDR1 DFQATT and CDR2 SNEGSKA (reference sequence). CDR3 loop: CSARDGGARGNEQFF. As DNA, the CDR3 is TGCAGTGCTAGAGATGGAGGGGCCCGTGGTAATGAGCAGTTCTTC.

This clonotype was counted only a few times. The V and J genes are TRBV7-2 and TRBJ2-7, with D possibly being TRBD2 (6 bases). The CDR3 loop spans 13 amino acids. The germline V gene has CDR1 SGHTA and CDR2 FQGNSA. Trimming took off 1 base at V and 6 bases at J, with 10 bases between the two ends. The CDR3: CASSLGGGGEQYF. CDR3 in DNA: TGTGCCAGCAGCTTAGGGGGAGGAGGCGAGCAGTACTTC. The full variable domain, rest sourced from reference TRBV7-2 and TRBJ2-7, is GAGVSQSPSNKVTEKGKDVELRCDPISGHTALYWYRQSLGQGLEFLIYFQGNSAPDKSGLPSDRFSAERTGGSVSTLTIQRTQQEDSAVYLCASSLGGGGEQYFGPGTRLTVT.

This clonotype has a handful of counts. This chain connects TRBV15 to TRBJ1-2; no firm D call. V lost 4 bases, J lost 7 bases, and 13 bases lay in between. CDR1 is LNHNV, CDR2 YYDKDF, per germline (reference sequence). The CDR3 covers 13 residues. The CDR3 is CATSMAGPGGYTF. The CDR3 nucleotides read TGTGCCACCAGCATGGCCGGGCCGGGTGGCTACACCTTC.

The table lists this clonotype with a few counts. The chain joins TRBV6-1 to TRBJ2-1; no firm D call. The germline gives CDR1 MNHNS, CDR2 SASEGT. The CDR3 loop spans 13 amino acids. V lost 3 bases and J lost 4, with 7 bases in between. CDR3: CASSDVGYNEQFF. DNA for the CDR3: TGTGCCAGCAGTGATGTTGGGTACAATGAGCAGTTCTTC.

The rearrangement links TRBV29-1 to TRBJ1-3; a weak D match, TRBD1 (5 bases). The CDR3 runs to 13 residues. Germline CDR1 reads SQVTM; CDR2 reads ANQGSEA. Trimming shortened V by 0 bases and J by 2 bases, and 5 bases separated the two germline ends. CDR3 DNA sequence: TGCAGCGTTGAAGACAGGGCTGGAAACACCATATATTTT. This gives the protein CSVEDRAGNTIYF. Combining the CDR3 with reference TRBV29-1 and TRBJ1-3 gives the whole variable domain SAVISQKPSRDICQRGTSLTIQCQVDSQVTMMFWYRQQPGQSLTLIATANQGSEATYESGFVIDKFPISRPNLTFSTLTVSNMSPEDSSIYLCSVEDRAGNTIYFGEGSWLTVV.

J is TRBJ1-2 and V is TRBV27, with D unresolved. The ends were cut back, 0 bases at V and 2 bases at J, with 10 bases in the middle. In germline, CDR1 is MNHEY, CDR2 SMNVEV (reference sequence). The length of the CDR3 is 15 residues. CDR3 sequence reads: CASSLSTPINYGYTF. The CDR3, as DNA: TGTGCCAGCAGTTTATCGACTCCTATCAACTATGGCTACACCTTC.